The 22 T cell receptor beta chains below all came from one sample that was sequenced in a study of neurological immune-mediated disorders. MiXCR, applied by TCRdb to the 5' RACE reads, yields one record per CDR3 protein. Here the sample spans approximately 82,000 distinct CDR3 sequences, around 2.6% being singletons. The sequenced sample consisted of PBMCs. These receptors all come from a woman aged 30 to 39 with multiple sclerosis.

There are many counts of this clonotype. This chain joins TRBV20-1 and TRBJ2-1, with 7 bases that match TRBD1. The CDR3 extends over 13 amino acids. Germline trimming cut 6 bases from V and 9 bases from J; bases unmatched to any gene: 11. The germline V gene encodes CDR1 DFQATT and CDR2 SNEGSKA (reference sequence). The CDR3 DNA sequence: TGCAGTGCACAGGGGTTTGAAAATAGTGAGCAGTTCTTC. Its protein product is CSAQGFENSEQFF.

In this sample, this clonotype turned up many times. This rearrangement joins TRBV5-6 to TRBJ2-5; 8 bases are a match to TRBD1. CDR1 and CDR2 (germline): SGHDT, YYEEEE. The CDR3 sequence is 16 residues long. With V trimmed by 2 bases and J by 4 bases, 10 bases remained unmatched. The DNA for the CDR3 is TGTGCCAGCAGCTTCCCCAGGGGGCGAGGAGTAGAGACCCAGTACTTC. This translates into CASSFPRGRGVETQYF.

This clonotype was seen repeatedly, ten times or more. The chain has TRBV12-3 or TRBV12-4 and TRBJ2-3, with TRBD1 identical over 9 bases. The junction had 2 bases not matched to a gene; V was cut back by 5 bases and J by 8 bases. The CDR3 sequence is 12 residues long. CDR3 amino acids: CASSRQGVTQYF. For the CDR3, the DNA is TGTGCCAGCAGTCGACAGGGGGTTACGCAGTATTTT.

This clonotype was observed at least ten times. The chain recombines TRBV28 with TRBJ1-4; unclear D gene. Germline CDR1 reads MDHEN; CDR2 reads SYDVKM. Trimming stripped 5 bases from V and 8 bases from J, with 12 bases between. This CDR3 has 13 residues. The CDR3 DNA reads TGTGCCAGCAGTGGGCGGGCAAGGGAAAAACTGTTTTTT. It yields the protein CASSGRAREKLFF.

This clonotype was counted at least ten times. The CDR3 protein is CASSETPGGRGRSGRQETQYF. The CDR3 DNA reads as TGTGCCAGCAGTGAAACCCCAGGGGGAAGGGGACGGTCGGGGAGGCAAGAGACCCAGTACTTC. This rearrangement joins TRBV2 to TRBJ2-5, with D possibly being TRBD1 (7 bases). The V end lost 2 bases, the J end lost 2 bases, and 30 bases lay between the germline ends. The V gene's germline CDR1 is SNHLY and CDR2 FYNNEI. This CDR3 spans 21 amino acids.

This clonotype was seen many times. V gene TRBV28 combines with J gene TRBJ1-2; D is unclear. The germline V gene encodes CDR1 MDHEN and CDR2 SYDVKM. CDR3 length: 13 amino acids. V was trimmed by 8 bases and J by 8 bases, leaving 18 bases between them. CDR3 nucleotides: TGTGCCAGCGCTCTCTCCTTAGGTCGGGGCTACACCTTC. Its protein is CASALSLGRGYTF.

The table lists this clonotype with many counts. This chain uses TRBV6-1 with TRBJ2-1, with 14 bases fitting TRBD2. The V and J ends lost 1 base and 8 bases, in that order; junction bases with no gene match: 1. This CDR3 is 15 amino acids long. In germline, CDR1 is MNHNS, CDR2 SASEGT. CDR3 nucleotide sequence: TGTGCCAGCAGTGAAGGGGGACTAGCGGGAGATGAGCAGTTCTTC. The encoded protein is CASSEGGLAGDEQFF.

This clonotype was seen many times. The chain combines TRBV20-1 with TRBJ2-7, with D perhaps given as TRBD1 or TRBD2 (5 bases each). The V and J ends lost 3 bases and 0 bases respectively, with 12 bases between them. Germline V lookup: CDR1 DFQATT, CDR2 SNEGSKA (reference sequence). The CDR3 has 14 amino acids. The CDR3 DNA follows: TGCAGTGCTAGGCCCACAGGAGGCTCCTACGAGCAGTACTTC. It encodes CSARPTGGSYEQYF.

The table lists this clonotype with a few counts. This may come from a read error, since a much larger clone is one base off. The rearrangement uses TRBV5-1 and TRBJ2-6; tentative D call: TRBD1 (5 bases). The CDR3 covers 14 residues. Germline V CDR1 and CDR2: SGHRS, YFSETQ. CDR3: CASEKVSGAKVLTF. For the CDR3, the DNA is TGCGCCAGCGAGAAGGTCTCTGGGGCCAAAGTCCTGACTTTC.

This clonotype has ten or more counts. V gene TRBV20-1 combines with J gene TRBJ1-2; tentatively, D is TRBD1 (5 bases). Per the germline V gene, CDR1 is DFQATT and CDR2 is SNEGSKA (reference sequence). CDR3 size: 12 residues. V lost 3 bases and J lost 8, with 13 bases in between. The CDR3 spells CSASLQGNGYTF. DNA for the CDR3: TGCAGTGCTAGTCTGCAGGGCAACGGCTACACCTTC.

This clonotype is classed as medium-sized. This chain links TRBV28 with TRBJ2-7; D is uncertain. The V end lost 6 bases, the J end lost 2 bases, and 11 bases lay between the germline ends. Germline V gene lookup returns CDR1 MDHEN and CDR2 SYDVKM. There are 13 residues in the CDR3. The CDR3 loop reads CASRPPGTYEQYF. The DNA for the CDR3 is TGTGCCAGCAGACCCCCTGGGACCTACGAGCAGTACTTC.

This clonotype occurred many times. The chain uses TRBV10-3 and TRBJ1-1; no definite D call. V was pared by 3 bases and J by 8 bases, with 10 bases between. This CDR3 comprises 12 residues. Germline lookup yields CDR1 ENHRY and CDR2 SYGVKD. The CDR3 sequence: CAISDPLEEAFF. The CDR3 DNA reads TGTGCCATCAGTGACCCCCTGGAAGAAGCTTTCTTT.

The sample holds many counts of this clonotype. The chain recombines TRBV4-1 with TRBJ2-2; weak D call: TRBD1 (6 bases). V was pared by 0 bases and J by 4 bases, with 12 bases between. There are 16 residues in the CDR3. Germline V gives CDR1 MGHRA, CDR2 YSYEKL. CDR3 amino acids: CASSQEWTVTTGELFF. CDR3 bases: TGCGCCAGCAGCCAAGAATGGACAGTCACCACCGGGGAGCTGTTTTTT.

This clonotype came up many times. The chain is built from TRBV20-1 and TRBJ2-7; D gene uncertain. Trimming took off 6 bases at V and 2 bases at J, with 14 bases between the two ends. The germline CDR1 and CDR2 sequences are DFQATT and SNEGSKA (reference sequence). This CDR3 spans 13 amino acids. The CDR3 loop is CSANAVRAYEQYF. As DNA, the CDR3 is TGCAGTGCGAACGCGGTCCGCGCCTACGAGCAGTACTTC.

Many counts were recorded for this clonotype. The rearrangement uses TRBV5-1 and TRBJ1-4; D remains ambiguous. V was trimmed by 4 bases and J by 7 bases, leaving 11 bases between them. CDR1 is SGHRS and CDR2 is YFSETQ in the germline V gene. The CDR3 has 13 amino acids. DNA of the CDR3: TGCGCCAGCAGCCGCCGGGATGGTGAAAAACTGTTTTTT. It codes for CASSRRDGEKLFF. Full variable domain (rest looked up from reference TRBV5-1 and TRBJ1-4): KAGVTQTPRYLIKTRGQQVTLSCSPISGHRSVSWYQQTPGQGLQFLFEYFSETQRNKGNFPGRFSGRQFSNSRSEMNVSTLELGDSALYLCASSRRDGEKLFFGSGTQLSVL.

The table lists this clonotype with many counts. This sequence joins TRBV29-1 and TRBJ1-1, with a possible D match to TRBD1 (6 bases). V was trimmed by 5 bases and J by 5 bases, leaving 12 bases between them. Germline CDR1 reads SQVTM; CDR2 reads ANQGSEA. The CDR3 runs 12 residues. The CDR3 spells CSVPQGRTEAFF. DNA for the CDR3: TGCAGCGTTCCACAGGGAAGGACTGAAGCTTTCTTT.

The table lists this clonotype with many counts. The chain links TRBV9 to TRBJ2-7; weak D call: TRBD2 (5 bases). V was pared by 4 bases and J by 7 bases, with 18 bases between. Germline CDR1 reads SGDLS; CDR2 reads YYNGEE. CDR3 size: 14 residues. This chain's CDR3 is CASSQTIGTGEQYF. Written as DNA, the CDR3 is TGTGCCAGCAGCCAAACTATCGGTACGGGGGAGCAGTACTTC.

This clonotype occurred many times. The chain carries TRBV7-2 and TRBJ1-4, with D uncertain. The V and J ends lost 1 base and 10 bases respectively, with 7 bases between them. Germline V lookup: CDR1 SGHTA, CDR2 FQGNSA. This CDR3 contains 12 residues. The DNA of the CDR3 is TGTGCCAGCAGCTTAGGATTCGGAAAACTGTTTTTT. As protein: CASSLGFGKLFF.

At least ten counts were recorded for this clonotype. V and J are TRBV6-6 and TRBJ2-3, with no clear D. Germline V CDR1 and CDR2: MNHNY, SVGAGI (reference sequence). Trimming took off 1 base at V and 4 bases at J, with 15 bases between the two ends. The length of the CDR3 is 16 residues. The CDR3 here is CASSYFSSGAPDTQYF. CDR3 DNA: TGTGCCAGCAGTTACTTTTCGTCCGGAGCCCCAGATACGCAGTATTTT.

This clonotype was counted many times. V gene TRBV28 combines with J gene TRBJ2-2; 8 bases are shared with TRBD1. CDR3 length: 14 residues. CDR1 and CDR2 from the germline V gene are MDHEN and SYDVKM. Germline trimming cut 5 bases from V and 6 bases from J; bases unmatched to any gene: 5. In DNA form, the CDR3 reads TGTGCCAGCAGTGTTACAGGGGGATCCGGGGAGCTGTTTTTT. This codes for CASSVTGGSGELFF.

This clonotype was found many times. The chain is built from TRBV7-2 and TRBJ2-1; no definite D call. This CDR3 comprises 15 residues. The V and J ends lost 3 bases and 2 bases respectively, with 11 bases between them. The germline V gene encodes CDR1 SGHTA and CDR2 FQGNSA. The chain's CDR3 is CASSLSPAAYNEQFF. The CDR3 bases are TGTGCCAGCAGCTTGTCGCCCGCTGCCTACAATGAGCAGTTCTTC.

The chain has TRBV20-1 and TRBJ2-7; D remains ambiguous. This CDR3 spans 13 amino acids. Germline V lookup: CDR1 DFQATT, CDR2 SNEGSKA (reference sequence). Trimming cost V 5 bases and J 1 base, with 12 bases left between them. CDR3 DNA: TGCAGTGCTGCGCCTGTCCCATCCTACGAGCAGTACTTC. Translation gives CSAAPVPSYEQYF.